This is a list of T cell receptor beta chains from one sample in a study of T cells after yellow fever vaccination. One entry per CDR3 protein, called by TCRdb with MiXCR from the 5' RACE reads. The repertoire has 150,000 to 200,000 distinct CDR3 sequences, about 11% of them found once; the top ten carry roughly a third. This material consisted of CD8+ T cells sorted from PBMCs, taken 15 days after the yellow fever booster vaccination. The receptors originated from a man between 18 and 35 years old who received the YFV17D yellow fever vaccine. Both conserved end residues are part of each CDR3. The order of the fields is D gene, J gene, clone size, V gene, CDR3 DNA, CDR3 protein. D genes are given only for firm matches. Some rows mark clone size as missing; the rest say once, few, many or name a class of expanded clone.

d_call: TRBD1
j_call: TRBJ2-4
clone_size: few
v_call: TRBV7-2
cdr3_nt: TGTGCCAGCAGCAGGACAGGCATATTAGCCAAAAACATTCAGTACTTC
cdr3_aa: CASSRTGILAKNIQYF

d_call: TRBD1
j_call: TRBJ2-2
clone_size: many
v_call: TRBV9
cdr3_nt: TGTGCCAGCAGCCTACGGGACAGAAATACCGGGGAGCTGTTTTTT
cdr3_aa: CASSLRDRNTGELFF

d_call: -
j_call: TRBJ2-7
clone_size: -
v_call: TRBV6-2/TRBV6-3
cdr3_nt: TGTGCCAGCAGTTGGACAGACAACTACGAGCAGTACTTC
cdr3_aa: CASSWTDNYEQYF

d_call: -
j_call: TRBJ1-2
clone_size: -
v_call: TRBV7-9
cdr3_nt: TGTGCCAGCAGCTTATCCTCAGGGGATGGCTACACCTTC
cdr3_aa: CASSLSSGDGYTF

d_call: TRBD1
j_call: TRBJ2-5
clone_size: -
v_call: TRBV7-8
cdr3_nt: TGTGCCAGCAGCTTAAGGGGGCTTCGAGAGACCCAGTACTTC
cdr3_aa: CASSLRGLRETQYF

d_call: TRBD1
j_call: TRBJ1-6
clone_size: -
v_call: TRBV7-2
cdr3_nt: TGTGCCAGCAGCTTATCGGTTTTCGGGGCAGGGGGGATGCCCCTCCACTTT
cdr3_aa: CASSLSVFGAGGMPLHF

d_call: -
j_call: TRBJ2-2
clone_size: few
v_call: TRBV9
cdr3_nt: TGTGCCAGCCGGCCCCCGGGGCTGGACACCGGGGAGCTGTTTTTT
cdr3_aa: CASRPPGLDTGELFF

d_call: -
j_call: TRBJ2-3
clone_size: -
v_call: TRBV11-2
cdr3_nt: TGTGCCAGCAGCCGAATCGGACGGAGCACAGATACGCAGTATTTT
cdr3_aa: CASSRIGRSTDTQYF

d_call: TRBD1
j_call: TRBJ2-5
clone_size: many
v_call: TRBV28
cdr3_nt: TGTGCCAGCAGTTTCAGGACAGGGGGTGGAGAGACCCAGTACTTC
cdr3_aa: CASSFRTGGGETQYF

d_call: TRBD2
j_call: TRBJ2-1
clone_size: few
v_call: TRBV12-3/TRBV12-4
cdr3_nt: TGTGCCAGCAAAAGTAGCGGGGGGCCCTACAATGAGCAGTTCTTC
cdr3_aa: CASKSSGGPYNEQFF

d_call: -
j_call: TRBJ2-6
clone_size: -
v_call: TRBV7-8
cdr3_nt: TGTGCCAGCAGCCCCCGGACAGTGGCTGGGGCCAACGTCCTGACTTTC
cdr3_aa: CASSPRTVAGANVLTF

d_call: -
j_call: TRBJ1-1
clone_size: few
v_call: TRBV12-5
cdr3_nt: TGTGCTAGTGGTTATGGGGGTACTGAAGCTTTCTTT
cdr3_aa: CASGYGGTEAFF

d_call: -
j_call: TRBJ1-5
clone_size: -
v_call: TRBV7-6
cdr3_nt: TGTGCCAGCAGCTTAAGAGGACGGCCCCAGCATTTT
cdr3_aa: CASSLRGRPQHF

d_call: -
j_call: TRBJ2-5
clone_size: -
v_call: TRBV29-1
cdr3_nt: TGCAGCGCTGCGATACAAGAGACCCAGTACTTC
cdr3_aa: CSAAIQETQYF

d_call: TRBD2
j_call: TRBJ2-1
clone_size: few
v_call: TRBV3-1
cdr3_nt: TGTGCCAGCAGCCCCCGGGGACTAGCGGGCTCCTACAATGAGCAGTTCTTC
cdr3_aa: CASSPRGLAGSYNEQFF

d_call: -
j_call: TRBJ1-5
clone_size: few
v_call: TRBV14
cdr3_nt: TGTGCCAGCAGCTCGCGGGAGTATCAGCCCCAGCATTTT
cdr3_aa: CASSSREYQPQHF

d_call: -
j_call: TRBJ2-1
clone_size: many
v_call: TRBV5-1
cdr3_nt: TGCGCCAGCAGCTTGGCGTGGGGGCCCTACAATGAGCAGTTCTTC
cdr3_aa: CASSLAWGPYNEQFF

d_call: TRBD1
j_call: TRBJ1-5
clone_size: few
v_call: TRBV6-2/TRBV6-3
cdr3_nt: TGTGCCAGCAGTCCGGGACAGCGCCAGAGGCCCCAGCATTTT
cdr3_aa: CASSPGQRQRPQHF

d_call: -
j_call: TRBJ2-1
clone_size: many
v_call: TRBV27
cdr3_nt: TGTGCCAGTTTTCCGCATTTCGGCGATGAGCAGTTCTTC
cdr3_aa: CASFPHFGDEQFF

d_call: -
j_call: TRBJ1-5
clone_size: many
v_call: TRBV25-1
cdr3_nt: TGTGCCAGCAGTGAATCACCCCCAACCCCCCCAGGGAGCAATCAGCCCCAGCATTTT
cdr3_aa: CASSESPPTPPGSNQPQHF

d_call: -
j_call: TRBJ2-3
clone_size: -
v_call: TRBV4-1
cdr3_nt: TGCGCCAGCAGCCAAATTTGGCGGGGACTTAGCACAGATACGCAGTATTTT
cdr3_aa: CASSQIWRGLSTDTQYF

d_call: -
j_call: TRBJ2-5
clone_size: few
v_call: TRBV14
cdr3_nt: TGTGCCAGCAGCGAGACGGGACTCAGGGAGACCCAGTACTTC
cdr3_aa: CASSETGLRETQYF

d_call: -
j_call: TRBJ1-2
clone_size: many
v_call: TRBV29-1
cdr3_nt: TGCAGCGCACAGAGAATTTATGGCTACACCTTC
cdr3_aa: CSAQRIYGYTF

d_call: -
j_call: TRBJ2-7
clone_size: few
v_call: TRBV4-1
cdr3_nt: TGCGCCAGCAGCCCCGAAACGCTTGGGAGCTCCTACGAGCAGTACTTC
cdr3_aa: CASSPETLGSSYEQYF

d_call: -
j_call: TRBJ2-2
clone_size: -
v_call: TRBV20-1
cdr3_nt: TGCAGTGCTCCGACAGGATCCGGGGAGCTGTTTTTT
cdr3_aa: CSAPTGSGELFF

d_call: -
j_call: TRBJ1-1
clone_size: -
v_call: TRBV12-5
cdr3_nt: TGTGCTAGTGGTTTGGCCGGAGAGGGCATGAACACTGAAGCTTTCTTT
cdr3_aa: CASGLAGEGMNTEAFF

d_call: TRBD2
j_call: TRBJ2-5
clone_size: few
v_call: TRBV6-6
cdr3_nt: TGTGCCACCGCCCCTTCAGCGGGGGTAAAGACCCAGTACTTC
cdr3_aa: CATAPSAGVKTQYF